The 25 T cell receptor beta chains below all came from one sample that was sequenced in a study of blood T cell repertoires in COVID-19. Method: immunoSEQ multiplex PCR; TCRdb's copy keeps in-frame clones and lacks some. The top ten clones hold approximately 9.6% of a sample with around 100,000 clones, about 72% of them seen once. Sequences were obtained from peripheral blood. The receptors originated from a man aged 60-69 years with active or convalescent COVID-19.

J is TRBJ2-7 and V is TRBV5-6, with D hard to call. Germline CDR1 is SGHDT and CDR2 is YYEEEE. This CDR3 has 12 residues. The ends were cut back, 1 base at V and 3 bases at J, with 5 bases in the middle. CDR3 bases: TGTGCCAGCAGCTTGAATAACTACGAGCAGTACTTC. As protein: CASSLNNYEQYF.

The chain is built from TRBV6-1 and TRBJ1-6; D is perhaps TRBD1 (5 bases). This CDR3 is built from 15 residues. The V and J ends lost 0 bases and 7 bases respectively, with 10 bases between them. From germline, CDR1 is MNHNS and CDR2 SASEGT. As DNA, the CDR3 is TGTGCCAGCAGTGAAGCTAAGGGGTTGAATTCACCCCTCCACTTT. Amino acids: CASSEAKGLNSPLHF.

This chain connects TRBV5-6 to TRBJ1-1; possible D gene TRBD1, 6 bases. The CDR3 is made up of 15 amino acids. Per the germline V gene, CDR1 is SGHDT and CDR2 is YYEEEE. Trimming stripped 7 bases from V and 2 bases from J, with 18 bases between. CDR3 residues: CASVPQGTLNTEAFF. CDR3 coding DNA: TGTGCCAGCGTTCCTCAGGGGACGCTTAACACTGAAGCTTTCTTT.

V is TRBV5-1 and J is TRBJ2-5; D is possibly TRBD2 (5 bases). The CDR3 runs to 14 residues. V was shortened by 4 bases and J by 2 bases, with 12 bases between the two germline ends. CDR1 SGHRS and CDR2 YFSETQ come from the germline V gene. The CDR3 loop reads CASSPRTPQETQYF. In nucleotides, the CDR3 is TGCGCCAGCAGCCCCCGGACTCCGCAAGAGACCCAGTACTTC.

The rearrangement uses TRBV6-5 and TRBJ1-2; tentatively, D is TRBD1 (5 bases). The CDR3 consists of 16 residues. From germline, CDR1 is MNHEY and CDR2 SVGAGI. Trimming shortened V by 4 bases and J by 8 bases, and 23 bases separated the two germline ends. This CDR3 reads CASSSPIGALGLGYTF. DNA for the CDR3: TGTGCCAGCAGTTCCCCGATAGGGGCGCTGGGGTTAGGCTACACCTTC.

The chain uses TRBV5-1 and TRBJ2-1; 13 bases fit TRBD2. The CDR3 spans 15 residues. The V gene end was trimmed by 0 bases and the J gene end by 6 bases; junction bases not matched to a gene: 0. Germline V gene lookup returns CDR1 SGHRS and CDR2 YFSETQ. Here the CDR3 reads CASSLGTSGSNEQFF. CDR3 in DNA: TGCGCCAGCAGCTTGGGGACTAGCGGGAGCAATGAGCAGTTCTTC.

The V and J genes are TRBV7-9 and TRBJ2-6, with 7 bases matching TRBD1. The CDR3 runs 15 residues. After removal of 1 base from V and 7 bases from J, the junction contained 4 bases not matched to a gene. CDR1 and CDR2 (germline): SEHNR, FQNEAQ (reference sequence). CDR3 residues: CASSLEQGKANVLTF. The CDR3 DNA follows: TGTGCCAGCAGCTTAGAACAGGGGAAAGCCAACGTCCTGACTTTC.

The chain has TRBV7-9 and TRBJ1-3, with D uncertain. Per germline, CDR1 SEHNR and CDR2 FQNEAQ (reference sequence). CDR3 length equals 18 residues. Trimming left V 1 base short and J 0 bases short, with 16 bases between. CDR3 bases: TGTGCCAGCAGCTTAGGGGGAGGACGCAGGATCTCTGGAAACACCATATATTTT. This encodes CASSLGGGRRISGNTIYF.

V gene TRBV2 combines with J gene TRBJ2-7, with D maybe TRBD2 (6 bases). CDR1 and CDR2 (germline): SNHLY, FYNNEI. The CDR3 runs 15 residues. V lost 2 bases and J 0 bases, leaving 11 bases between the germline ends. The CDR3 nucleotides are TGTGCCAGCAGTGAATTGCGGGGTAGCTCCTACGAGCAGTACGTC. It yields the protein CASSELRGSSYEQYV.

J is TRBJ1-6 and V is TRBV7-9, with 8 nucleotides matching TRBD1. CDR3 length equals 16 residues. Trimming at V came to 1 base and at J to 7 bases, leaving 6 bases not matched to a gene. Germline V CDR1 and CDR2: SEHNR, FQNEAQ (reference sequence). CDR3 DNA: TGTGCCAGCAGCTTAGGGACAGGGCTCCTAAATTCACCCCTCCACTTT. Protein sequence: CASSLGTGLLNSPLHF. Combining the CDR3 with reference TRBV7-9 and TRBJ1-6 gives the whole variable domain DTGVSQNPRHKITKRGQNVTFRCDPISEHNRLYWYRQTLGQGPEFLTYFQNEAQLEKSRLLSDRFSAERPKGSFSTLEIQRTEQGDSAMYLCASSLGTGLLNSPLHFGNGTRLTVT.

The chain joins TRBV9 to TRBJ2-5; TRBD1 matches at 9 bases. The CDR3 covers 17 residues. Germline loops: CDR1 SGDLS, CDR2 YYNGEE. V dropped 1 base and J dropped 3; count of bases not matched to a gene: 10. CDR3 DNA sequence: TGTGCCAGCAGCGTAACAGGGGGCGACTTGTATGAAGAGACCCAGTACTTC. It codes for CASSVTGGDLYEETQYF.

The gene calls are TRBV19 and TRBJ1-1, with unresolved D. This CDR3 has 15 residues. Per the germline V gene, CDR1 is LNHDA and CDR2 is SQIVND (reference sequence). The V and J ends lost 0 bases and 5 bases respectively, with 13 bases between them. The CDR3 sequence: CASSIDVGEGTEAFF. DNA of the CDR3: TGTGCCAGTAGTATAGATGTCGGGGAAGGGACTGAAGCTTTCTTT. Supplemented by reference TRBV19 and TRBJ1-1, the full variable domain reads DGGITQSPKYLFRKEGQNVTLSCEQNLNHDAMYWYRQDPGQGLRLIYYSQIVNDFQKGDIAEGYSVSREKKESFPLTVTSAQKNPTAFYLCASSIDVGEGTEAFFGQGTRLTVV.

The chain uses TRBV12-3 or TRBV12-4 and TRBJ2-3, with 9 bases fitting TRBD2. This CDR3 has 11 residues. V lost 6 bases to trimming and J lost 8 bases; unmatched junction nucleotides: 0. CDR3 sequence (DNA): TGTGCCAGCAGGCGGGGGGGTACGCAGTATTTT. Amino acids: CASRRGGTQYF.

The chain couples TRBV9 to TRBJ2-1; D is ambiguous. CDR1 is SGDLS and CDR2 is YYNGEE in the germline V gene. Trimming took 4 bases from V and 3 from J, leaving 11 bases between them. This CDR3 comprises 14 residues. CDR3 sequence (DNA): TGTGCCAGCAGCCCCCGGAGACTCTACAATGAGCAGTTCTTC. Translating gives CASSPRRLYNEQFF.

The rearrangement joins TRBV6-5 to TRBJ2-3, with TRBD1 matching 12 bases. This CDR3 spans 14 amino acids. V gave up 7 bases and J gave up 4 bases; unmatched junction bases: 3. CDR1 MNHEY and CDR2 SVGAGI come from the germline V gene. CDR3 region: CASTGTGGADTQYF. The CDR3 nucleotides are TGTGCCAGCACCGGGACAGGGGGCGCAGATACGCAGTATTTT.

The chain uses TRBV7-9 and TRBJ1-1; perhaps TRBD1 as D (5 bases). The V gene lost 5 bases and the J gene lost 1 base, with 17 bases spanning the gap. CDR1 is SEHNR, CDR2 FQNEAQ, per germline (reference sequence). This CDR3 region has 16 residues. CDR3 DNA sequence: TGTGCCAGCAGCCCCTTGAATCGCAGGGAGAACACTGAAGCTTTCTTT. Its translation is CASSPLNRRENTEAFF.

The CDR3 loop reads CASSEQGEIYEQYF. CDR3 DNA: TGTGCCAGCAGTGAACAGGGGGAGATCTACGAGCAGTACTTC. This chain joins TRBV2 and TRBJ2-7; TRBD1 agrees at 7 bases. This CDR3 region has 14 residues. With 2 bases clipped from V and 3 bases from J, the junction kept 4 bases outside the gene matches. From germline, CDR1 is SNHLY and CDR2 FYNNEI.

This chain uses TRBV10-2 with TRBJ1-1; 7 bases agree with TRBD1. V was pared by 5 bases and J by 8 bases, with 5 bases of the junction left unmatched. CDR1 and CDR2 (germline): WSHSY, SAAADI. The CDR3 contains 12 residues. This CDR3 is CASSPSDREAFF. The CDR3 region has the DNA TGCGCCAGCAGTCCCTCGGACAGGGAAGCTTTCTTT.

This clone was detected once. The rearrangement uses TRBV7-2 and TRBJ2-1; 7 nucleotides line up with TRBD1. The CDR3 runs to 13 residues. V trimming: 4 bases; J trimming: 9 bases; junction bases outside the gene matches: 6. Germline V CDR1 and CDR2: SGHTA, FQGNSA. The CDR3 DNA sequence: TGTGCCAGCAGCTCGGGACAGCAGGGTGAGCAGTTCTTC. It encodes CASSSGQQGEQFF.

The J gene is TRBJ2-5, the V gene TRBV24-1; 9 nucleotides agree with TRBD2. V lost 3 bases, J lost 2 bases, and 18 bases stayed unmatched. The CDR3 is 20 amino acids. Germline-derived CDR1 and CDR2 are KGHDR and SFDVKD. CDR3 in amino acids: CATSDPGRGGRLAAQETQYF. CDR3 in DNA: TGTGCCACCAGTGATCCGGGCAGGGGCGGGAGACTAGCGGCACAAGAGACCCAGTACTTC.

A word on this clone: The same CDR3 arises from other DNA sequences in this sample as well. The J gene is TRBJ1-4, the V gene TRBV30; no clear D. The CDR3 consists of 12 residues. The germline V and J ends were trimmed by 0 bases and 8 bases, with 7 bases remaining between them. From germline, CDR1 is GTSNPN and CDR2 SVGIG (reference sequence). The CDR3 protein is CAWSVLREKLFF. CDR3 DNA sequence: TGTGCCTGGAGTGTACTACGCGAAAAACTGTTTTTT.

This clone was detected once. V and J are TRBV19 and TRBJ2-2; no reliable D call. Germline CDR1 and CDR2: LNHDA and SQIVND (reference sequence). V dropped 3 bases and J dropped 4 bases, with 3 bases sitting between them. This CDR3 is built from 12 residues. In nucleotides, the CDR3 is TGTGCCAGTAGTATGGCCACCGGGGAGCTGTTTTTT. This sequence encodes CASSMATGELFF.

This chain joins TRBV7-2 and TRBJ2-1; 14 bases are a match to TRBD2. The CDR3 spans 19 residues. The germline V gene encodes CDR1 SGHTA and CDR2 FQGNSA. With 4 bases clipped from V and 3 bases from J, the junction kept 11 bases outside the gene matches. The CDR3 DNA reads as TGTGCCAGCAGCTCCATGGGACTAGCGGGAGTAACGATCTACAATGAGCAGTTCTTC. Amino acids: CASSSMGLAGVTIYNEQFF.

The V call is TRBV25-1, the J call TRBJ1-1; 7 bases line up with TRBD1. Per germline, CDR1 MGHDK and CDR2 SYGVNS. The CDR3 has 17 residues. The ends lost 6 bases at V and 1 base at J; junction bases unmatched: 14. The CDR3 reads CASSTKGALIRNTEAFF. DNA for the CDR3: TGTGCCAGCAGCACGAAGGGGGCATTGATTAGGAACACTGAAGCTTTCTTT.

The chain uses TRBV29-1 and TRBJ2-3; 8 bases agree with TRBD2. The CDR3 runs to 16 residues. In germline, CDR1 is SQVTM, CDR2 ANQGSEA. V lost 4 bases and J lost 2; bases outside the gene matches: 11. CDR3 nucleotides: TGCAGCGTTGCCGGGTCGCGGGAGGAGCACACAGATACGCAGTATTTT. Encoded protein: CSVAGSREEHTDTQYF.